The sequence of this T cell receptor (beta chain) was determined in a study of blood T cell repertoires in COVID-19. Study overall: Samples came from the United States, Italy and Spain, spanning acute and convalescent COVID-19. The analysed material was cDNA or gDNA that came from T cells, B-cell-depleted T cells, or PBMCs.

Per the original methods: Nucleated cell number was recorded as an estimate derived from reference gene primer amplification. Here immunoSEQ multiplex PCR was the method, and the copy in TCRdb shows in-frame clones only, minus some. V, J and clone size derive from that table, while D and trimming were established from the DNA sequence. This sample has around 100,000 clones, with more than 70% found just once. V lost 7 bases, J lost 2 bases, and 17 bases lay in between. Germline assignment: CDR1 ENHRY and CDR2 SYGVKD. This CDR3 comprises 15 residues. Seattle's enrolled individuals joined amid active infection and were then monitored longitudinally.

Sequencing was performed on peripheral blood. This clonotype originated in a woman aged 55-70 years with COVID-19, enrolled during active disease. The V gene is TRBV10-3, the J gene TRBJ1-2; D gene unclear. CDR3 sequence reads: CAINEVGISNYGYTF. DNA for the CDR3: TGTGCCATCAACGAGGTCGGGATCTCAAACTATGGCTACACCTTC.